This entry lists 13 T cell receptor beta chains sequenced from one sample in a study of radiotherapy plus CTLA-4 blockade in lung cancer. Profiling relied on immunoSEQ multiplex PCR, and the TCRdb table lists in-frame clones only, not all of them. The data show approximately 100,000 clones, approximately 85% seen once. The sequencing here drew on peripheral blood, taken from a patient treated with radiotherapy plus ipilimumab. The receptors were sampled from a human donor with non-small cell lung cancer who had a partial response to radiotherapy plus ipilimumab.

This chain connects TRBV7-2 to TRBJ2-7, with 10 positions matching TRBD1. Trimming at V came to 4 bases and at J to 3 bases, leaving 9 bases not matched to a gene. The CDR3 consists of 16 residues. Germline V gene sequence: CDR1 SGHTA, CDR2 FQGNSA. CDR3 DNA: TGTGCCAGCAGCTCCCCGAAGACAGGGGGCTACTACGAGCAGTACTTC. Encoded protein: CASSSPKTGGYYEQYF. The complete variable domain, with remaining parts taken from reference TRBV7-2 and TRBJ2-7, reads GAGVSQSPSNKVTEKGKDVELRCDPISGHTALYWYRQSLGQGLEFLIYFQGNSAPDKSGLPSDRFSAERTGGSVSTLTIQRTQQEDSAVYLCASSSPKTGGYYEQYFGPGTRLTVT.

This clone was recorded once. The rearrangement uses TRBV5-4 and TRBJ2-3, with 8 bases fitting TRBD1. From germline, CDR1 is SGHNT and CDR2 YYREEE (reference sequence). The V segment lost 0 bases and the J segment 4 bases; nucleotides outside the gene matches: 4. The CDR3 spans 15 residues. In DNA form, the CDR3 reads TGTGCCAGCAGCTTGGCAGGGGGCGCCCCAGATACGCAGTATTTT. This sequence encodes CASSLAGGAPDTQYF.

The chain employs TRBV6-1 and TRBJ2-1; TRBD2 matches 10 bases. CDR1 and CDR2 (germline): MNHNS, SASEGT. The length of the CDR3 is 14 residues. V lost 5 bases, J lost 7 bases, and 5 bases stayed unmatched. CDR3 nucleotides: TGTGCCAGCAGTCAGCGGGAGGGTGAGAATGAGCAGTTCTTC. Amino acid sequence: CASSQREGENEQFF.

The J gene is TRBJ2-2, the V gene TRBV19; 14 bases are a match to TRBD2. Germline V CDR1 and CDR2: LNHDA, SQIVND (reference sequence). This CDR3 contains 20 residues. The J segment lost 4 bases and the V segment lost 0 bases, leaving 10 bases of the junction unmatched. The CDR3, as DNA: TGTGCCAGTAGTATAGACACCGGGACTAGCGGGAGTCATGTCACCGGGGAGCTGTTTTTT. This translates into CASSIDTGTSGSHVTGELFF.

This clone occurred a few times. The CDR3 is CASSIPKGANTGELFF. CDR3 coding DNA: TGTGCCAGTAGTATTCCAAAGGGGGCGAACACCGGGGAGCTGTTTTTT. The rearrangement uses TRBV19 and TRBJ2-2, with D possibly TRBD1 on 6 matching bases. CDR1 and CDR2 (germline): LNHDA, SQIVND (reference sequence). CDR3 length equals 16 residues. V was pared by 3 bases and J by 0 bases, with 11 bases between.

The chain recombines TRBV29-1 with TRBJ2-3; maybe TRBD1 (6 bases). This CDR3 region has 12 residues. In germline, CDR1 is SQVTM, CDR2 ANQGSEA. Trimming took off 3 bases at V and 5 bases at J, with 9 bases between the two ends. The CDR3: CSVDSGVDTQYF. In DNA, the CDR3 is TGCAGCGTTGATTCAGGGGTAGATACGCAGTATTTT.

The chain employs TRBV5-8 and TRBJ2-3, with a tentative D call TRBD1 (6 bases). The V gene's germline CDR1 is SGHTS and CDR2 YDEGEE. V was clipped by 4 bases and J by 6 bases, with 15 bases between them. CDR3 length: 14 amino acids. The CDR3 protein is CASSPRDTGDTQYF. The DNA of the CDR3 is TGTGCCAGCAGCCCCCGGGACACCGGGGATACGCAGTATTTT.

The chain has TRBV4-1 and TRBJ2-1; TRBD1 agrees at 8 bases. CDR1 MGHRA and CDR2 YSYEKL come from the germline V gene. This CDR3 spans 13 amino acids. V gave up 6 bases and J gave up 9 bases; unmatched junction bases: 7. The CDR3 protein is CASSHTGGIEQFF. CDR3 nucleotide sequence: TGCGCCAGCAGTCATACAGGGGGGATTGAGCAGTTCTTC.

This chain joins TRBV9 and TRBJ2-6; 7 positions agree with TRBD1. The V gene's germline CDR1 is SGDLS and CDR2 YYNGEE. V was clipped by 2 bases and J by 1 base; unmatched bases: 0. The CDR3 totals 15 residues. CDR3 nucleotides: TGTGCCAGCAGCGTCAGGGGGTCTGGGGCCAACGTCCTGACTTTC. Its protein is CASSVRGSGANVLTF.

The chain recombines TRBV10-1 with TRBJ2-1, with D possibly matching TRBD2 (6 bases). V was cut by 2 bases and J by 7 bases, with 15 bases left in between. The CDR3 loop spans 15 amino acids. The germline gives CDR1 WNHNN, CDR2 SYGVQD (reference sequence). This CDR3 is CASSEDRLGLNEQFF. CDR3 sequence (DNA): TGCGCCAGCAGTGAGGACCGACTAGGCTTAAATGAGCAGTTCTTC.

V is TRBV5-1 and J is TRBJ2-5; 11 bases match TRBD1. Losses at the gene ends were 7 bases for V and 5 bases for J; bases not matched to a gene: 7. The V gene's germline CDR1 is SGHRS and CDR2 YFSETQ. This CDR3 contains 14 residues. The CDR3 sequence: CASRGQGASETQYF. The CDR3 DNA reads TGCGCCAGCCGCGGACAGGGGGCTTCGGAGACCCAGTACTTC. The full variable domain, with the rest looked up from reference TRBV5-1 and TRBJ2-5, is KAGVTQTPRYLIKTRGQQVTLSCSPISGHRSVSWYQQTPGQGLQFLFEYFSETQRNKGNFPGRFSGRQFSNSRSEMNVSTLELGDSALYLCASRGQGASETQYFGPGTRLLVL.

CDR3 protein: CASSFGLAGTSTDTQYF. CDR3 in DNA: TGTGCCAGCAGTTTCGGACTAGCGGGGACCAGCACAGATACGCAGTATTTT. The genes are TRBV7-3 and TRBJ2-3; 12 bases align to TRBD2. Germline lookup yields CDR1 SGHTA and CDR2 FQGTGA. The CDR3 is made up of 17 amino acids. V trimming: 6 bases; J trimming: 0 bases; junction bases outside the gene matches: 7.

The V gene is TRBV29-1, the J gene TRBJ1-3; D possibly corresponds to TRBD1 (6 bases). Germline lookup yields CDR1 SQVTM and CDR2 ANQGSEA. CDR3 length: 16 amino acids. Trimming shortened V by 2 bases and J by 2 bases, and 16 bases separated the two germline ends. CDR3 nucleotide sequence: TGCAGCGTTGAAAGTCCGCAGGGGAAAACTGGAAACACCATATATTTT. This encodes CSVESPQGKTGNTIYF.